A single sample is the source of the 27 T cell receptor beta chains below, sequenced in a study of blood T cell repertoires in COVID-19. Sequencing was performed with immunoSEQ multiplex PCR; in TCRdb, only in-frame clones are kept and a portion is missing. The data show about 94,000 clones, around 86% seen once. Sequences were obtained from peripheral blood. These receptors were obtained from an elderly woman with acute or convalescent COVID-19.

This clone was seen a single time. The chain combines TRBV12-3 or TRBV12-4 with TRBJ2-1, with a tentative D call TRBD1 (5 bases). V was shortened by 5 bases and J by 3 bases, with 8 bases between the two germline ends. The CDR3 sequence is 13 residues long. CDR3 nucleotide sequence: TGTGCCAGCAGTACCCAGGGCTACAATGAGCAGTTCTTC. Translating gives CASSTQGYNEQFF.

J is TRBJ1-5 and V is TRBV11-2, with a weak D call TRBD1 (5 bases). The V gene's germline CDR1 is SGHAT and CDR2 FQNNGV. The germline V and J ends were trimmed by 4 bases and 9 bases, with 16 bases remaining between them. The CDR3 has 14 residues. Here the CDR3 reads CASSSQPGGWPQHF. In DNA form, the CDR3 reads TGTGCCAGCAGCTCCCAACCGGGGGGGTGGCCCCAGCATTTT. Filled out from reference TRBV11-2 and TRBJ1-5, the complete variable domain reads EAGVAQSPRYKIIEKRQSVAFWCNPISGHATLYWYQQILGQGPKLLIQFQNNGVVDDSQLPKDRFSAERLKGVDSTLKIQPAKLEDSAVYLCASSSQPGGWPQHFGDGTRLSIL.

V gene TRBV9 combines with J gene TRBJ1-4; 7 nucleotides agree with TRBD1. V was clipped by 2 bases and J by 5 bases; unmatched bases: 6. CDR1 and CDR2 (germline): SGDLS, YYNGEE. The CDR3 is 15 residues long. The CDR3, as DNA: TGTGCCAGCAGCGTCACGACAGGGTGGAATGAAAAACTGTTTTTT. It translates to CASSVTTGWNEKLFF.

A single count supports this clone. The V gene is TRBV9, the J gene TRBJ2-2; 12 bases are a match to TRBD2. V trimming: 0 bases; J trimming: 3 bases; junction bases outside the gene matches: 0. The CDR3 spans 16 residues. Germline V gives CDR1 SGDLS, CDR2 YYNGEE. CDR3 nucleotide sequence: TGTGCCAGCAGCGTAGGACTAGCGGGAGACACCGGGGAGCTGTTTTTT. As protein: CASSVGLAGDTGELFF.

In DNA, the CDR3 is TGTGCCAGCAGTAAAACAGGGTACCGTTCCGGGGAGCTGTTTTTT. Its protein is CASSKTGYRSGELFF. The chain is built from TRBV7-9 and TRBJ2-2, with D possibly being TRBD1 (6 bases). The CDR3 is 15 amino acids. Per the germline V gene, CDR1 is SEHNR and CDR2 is FQNEAQ (reference sequence). Trimming removed 6 bases from V and 6 bases from J, with 17 bases in between.

The CDR3 region is CASSYLTGRETQYF. In nucleotides, the CDR3 is TGTGCCAGCAGTTACCTCACAGGGCGAGAGACCCAGTACTTC. V gene TRBV6-6 combines with J gene TRBJ2-5, with D possibly TRBD1 on 6 matching bases. V was trimmed by 2 bases and J by 4 bases, leaving 11 bases between them. The germline V gene encodes CDR1 MNHNY and CDR2 SVGAGI (reference sequence). This CDR3 region has 14 residues.

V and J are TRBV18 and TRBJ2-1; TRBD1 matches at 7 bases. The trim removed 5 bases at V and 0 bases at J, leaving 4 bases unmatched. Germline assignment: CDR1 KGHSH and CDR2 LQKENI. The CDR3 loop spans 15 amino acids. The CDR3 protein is CASSLQGYSYNEQFF. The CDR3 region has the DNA TGTGCCAGCTCATTACAGGGGTACTCCTACAATGAGCAGTTCTTC.

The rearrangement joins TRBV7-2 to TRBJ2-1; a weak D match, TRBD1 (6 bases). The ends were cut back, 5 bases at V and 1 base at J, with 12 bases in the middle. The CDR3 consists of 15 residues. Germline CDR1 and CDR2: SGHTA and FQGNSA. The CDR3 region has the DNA TGTGCCAGCAGCAAATTACAGGGTTCCTACAATGAGCAGTTCTTC. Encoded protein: CASSKLQGSYNEQFF.

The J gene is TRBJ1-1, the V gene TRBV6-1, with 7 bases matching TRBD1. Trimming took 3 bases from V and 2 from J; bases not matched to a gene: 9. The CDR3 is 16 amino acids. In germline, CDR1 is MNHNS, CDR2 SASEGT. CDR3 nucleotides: TGTGCCAGCAGTGACCCTGGACAGGCCTTTAACACTGAAGCTTTCTTT. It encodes CASSDPGQAFNTEAFF.

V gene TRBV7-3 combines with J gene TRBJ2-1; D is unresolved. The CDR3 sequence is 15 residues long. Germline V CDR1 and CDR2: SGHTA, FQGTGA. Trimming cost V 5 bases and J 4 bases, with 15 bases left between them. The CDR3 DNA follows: TGTGCCAGCAGCCCCCAGTTTTCCCTTTACAATGAGCAGTTCTTC. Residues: CASSPQFSLYNEQFF.

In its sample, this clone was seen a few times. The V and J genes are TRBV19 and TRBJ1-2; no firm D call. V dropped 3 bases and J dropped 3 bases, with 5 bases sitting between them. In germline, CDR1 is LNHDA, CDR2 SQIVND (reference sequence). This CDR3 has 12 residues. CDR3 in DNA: TGTGCCAGTAGTATTCGAGACTATGGCTACACCTTC. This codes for CASSIRDYGYTF.

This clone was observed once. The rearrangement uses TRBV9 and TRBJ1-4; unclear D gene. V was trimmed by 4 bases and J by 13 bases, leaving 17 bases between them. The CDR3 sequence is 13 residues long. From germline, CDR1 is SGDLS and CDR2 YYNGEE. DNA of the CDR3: TGTGCCAGCAGCCCAGATGAGGGCCGGAGACTGTTTTTT. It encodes CASSPDEGRRLFF.

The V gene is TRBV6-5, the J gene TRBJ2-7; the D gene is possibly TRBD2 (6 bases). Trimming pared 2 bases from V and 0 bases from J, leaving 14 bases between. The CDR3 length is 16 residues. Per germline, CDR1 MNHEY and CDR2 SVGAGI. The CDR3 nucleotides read TGTGCCAGCAGTTACCTCGGGGCGGGGAGCTCCTACGAGCAGTACTTC. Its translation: CASSYLGAGSSYEQYF.

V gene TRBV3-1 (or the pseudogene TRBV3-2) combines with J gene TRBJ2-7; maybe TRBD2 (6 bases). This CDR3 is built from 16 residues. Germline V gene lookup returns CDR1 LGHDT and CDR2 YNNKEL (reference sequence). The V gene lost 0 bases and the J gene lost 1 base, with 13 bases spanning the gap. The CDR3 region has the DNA TGTGCCAGCAGCCAAGAAGCGGGCTTCAAGTCCTACGAGCAGTACTTC. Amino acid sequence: CASSQEAGFKSYEQYF.

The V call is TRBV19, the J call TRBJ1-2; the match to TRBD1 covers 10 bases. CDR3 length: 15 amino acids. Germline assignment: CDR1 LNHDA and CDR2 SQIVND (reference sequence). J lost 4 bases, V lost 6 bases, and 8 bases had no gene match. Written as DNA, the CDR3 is TGTGCCAGTAGCCAGACAGGGGGCCCCGTCTATGGCTACACCTTC. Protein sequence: CASSQTGGPVYGYTF. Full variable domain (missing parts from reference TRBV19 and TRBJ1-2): DGGITQSPKYLFRKEGQNVTLSCEQNLNHDAMYWYRQDPGQGLRLIYYSQIVNDFQKGDIAEGYSVSREKKESFPLTVTSAQKNPTAFYLCASSQTGGPVYGYTFGSGTRLTVV.

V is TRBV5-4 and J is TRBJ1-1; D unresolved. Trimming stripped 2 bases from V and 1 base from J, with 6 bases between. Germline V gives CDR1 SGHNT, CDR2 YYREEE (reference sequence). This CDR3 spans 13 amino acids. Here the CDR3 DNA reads TGTGCCAGCAGCTTCGGAGGGAACACTGAAGCTTTCTTT. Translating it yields CASSFGGNTEAFF.

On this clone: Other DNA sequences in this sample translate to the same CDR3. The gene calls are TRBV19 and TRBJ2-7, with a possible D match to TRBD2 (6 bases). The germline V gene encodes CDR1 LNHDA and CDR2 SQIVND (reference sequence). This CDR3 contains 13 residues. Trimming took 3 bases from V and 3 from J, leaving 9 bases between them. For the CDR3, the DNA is TGTGCCAGTAGTATCCCCGGGAGCTACGAGCAGTACTTC. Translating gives CASSIPGSYEQYF.

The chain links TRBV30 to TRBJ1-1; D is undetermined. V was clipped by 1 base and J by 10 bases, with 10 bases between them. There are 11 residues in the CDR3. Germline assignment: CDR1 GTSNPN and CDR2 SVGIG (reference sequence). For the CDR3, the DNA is TGTGCCTGGAGTGCGGGGATTGCAGCTTTCTTT. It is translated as CAWSAGIAAFF.

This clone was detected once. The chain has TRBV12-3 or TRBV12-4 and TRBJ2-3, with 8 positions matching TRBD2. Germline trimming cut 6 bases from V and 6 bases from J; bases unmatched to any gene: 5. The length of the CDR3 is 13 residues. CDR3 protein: CASRPGGADTQYF. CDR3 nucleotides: TGTGCCAGCAGGCCCGGGGGGGCCGATACGCAGTATTTT.

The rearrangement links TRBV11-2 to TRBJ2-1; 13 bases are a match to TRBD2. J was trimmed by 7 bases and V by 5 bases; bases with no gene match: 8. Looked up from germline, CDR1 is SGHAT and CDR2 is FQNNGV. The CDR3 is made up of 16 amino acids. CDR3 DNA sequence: TGTGCCAGCAGCGCCACTAGCGGGGGGGCCGGAAATGAGCAGTTCTTC. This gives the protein CASSATSGGAGNEQFF.

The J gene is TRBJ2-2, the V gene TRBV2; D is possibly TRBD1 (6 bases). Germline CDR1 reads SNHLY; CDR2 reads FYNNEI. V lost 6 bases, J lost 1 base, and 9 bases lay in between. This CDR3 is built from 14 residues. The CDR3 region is CASSLGQNTGELFF. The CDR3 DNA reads TGTGCCAGCAGCCTGGGACAGAACACCGGGGAGCTGTTTTTT.

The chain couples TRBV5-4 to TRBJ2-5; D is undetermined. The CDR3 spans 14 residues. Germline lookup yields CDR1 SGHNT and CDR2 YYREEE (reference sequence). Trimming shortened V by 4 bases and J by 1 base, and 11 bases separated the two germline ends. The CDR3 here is CASSPELGQETQYF. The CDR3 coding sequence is TGTGCCAGCAGCCCGGAGTTGGGCCAAGAGACCCAGTACTTC.

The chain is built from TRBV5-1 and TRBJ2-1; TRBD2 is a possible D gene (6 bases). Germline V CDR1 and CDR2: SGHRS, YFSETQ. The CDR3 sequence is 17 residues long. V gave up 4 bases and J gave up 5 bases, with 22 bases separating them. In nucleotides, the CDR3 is TGCGCCAGCAGCATGGGTGGGACTGTTGCTTCGGACAATGAGCAGTTCTTC. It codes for CASSMGGTVASDNEQFF.

In DNA, the CDR3 is TGCAGCGTTGAAGTGGGAACAGGGGTCCGCTCTGGGGCCAACGTCCTGACTTTC. Translating it yields CSVEVGTGVRSGANVLTF. This rearrangement joins TRBV29-1 to TRBJ2-6; 7 nucleotides line up with TRBD1. CDR1 SQVTM and CDR2 ANQGSEA come from the germline V gene. The length of the CDR3 is 18 residues. J was trimmed by 0 bases and V by 1 base; bases with no gene match: 9. Variable domain in full (rest from reference TRBV29-1 and TRBJ2-6): SAVISQKPSRDICQRGTSLTIQCQVDSQVTMMFWYRQQPGQSLTLIATANQGSEATYESGFVIDKFPISRPNLTFSTLTVSNMSPEDSSIYLCSVEVGTGVRSGANVLTFGAGSRLTVL.

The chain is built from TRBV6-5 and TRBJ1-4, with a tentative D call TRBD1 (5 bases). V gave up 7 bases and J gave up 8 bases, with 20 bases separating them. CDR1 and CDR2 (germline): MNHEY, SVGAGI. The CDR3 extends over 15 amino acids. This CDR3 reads CASNRRGPHQEKLFF. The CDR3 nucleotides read TGTGCCAGCAATAGGCGGGGCCCACACCAGGAAAAACTGTTTTTT.

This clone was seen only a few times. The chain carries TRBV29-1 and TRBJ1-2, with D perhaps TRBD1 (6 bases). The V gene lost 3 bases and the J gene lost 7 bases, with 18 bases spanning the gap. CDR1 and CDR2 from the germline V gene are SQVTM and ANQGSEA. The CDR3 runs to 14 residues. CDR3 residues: CSVDPGGGALGYTF. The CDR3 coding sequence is TGCAGCGTTGACCCGGGCGGGGGGGCGCTTGGCTACACCTTC.

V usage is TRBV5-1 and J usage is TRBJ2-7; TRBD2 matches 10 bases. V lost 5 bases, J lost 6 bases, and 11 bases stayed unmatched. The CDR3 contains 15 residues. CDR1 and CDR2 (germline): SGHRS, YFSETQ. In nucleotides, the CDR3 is TGCGCCAGCAGGTTAGCGGGAGGAAGTTCGGCCGAGCAGTACTTC. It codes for CASRLAGGSSAEQYF.